A single sample gave rise to the 29 T cell receptor beta chains below, sequenced in a study of T cells after yellow fever vaccination (dated by TCRdb to about 2019). The treatment or condition label of this sample denotes: live attenuated yellow fever vaccine strain. The protocol used for the library was 5' RACE. The sequencer listed for this sample is Illumina NovaSeq 6000. Clones were called with MiXCR by TCRdb after fastp trimmed the public reads at Q25, and only in-frame beta chains were retained. Every entry covers one CDR3 protein and lists the most common genes and DNA from its rows. The sample table records about 320,000 distinct CDR3 sequences; 3.5% to 4.5% of these occur just once. Roughly a fifth of the sample comes from the top ten. Sequenced material: PBMCs, taken 15 days after the yellow fever booster vaccination. The source is a man in his late teens or twenties who received the YFV17D yellow fever vaccine.

Many counts were recorded for this clonotype. The chain employs TRBV10-3 and TRBJ1-2; perhaps TRBD1 as D (6 bases). Trimming took 4 bases from V and 6 from J, leaving 18 bases between them. The germline V gene encodes CDR1 ENHRY and CDR2 SYGVKD. The CDR3 totals 15 residues. CDR3 sequence: CAISVVVGGGDGYTF. For the CDR3, the DNA is TGTGCCATCAGTGTAGTGGTCGGAGGGGGTGATGGCTACACCTTC.

This clonotype was observed a handful of times. The DNA for the CDR3 is TGTGCCAGCAGTTTTGGGACTAGCACCGAGCAGTACTTC. This gives the protein CASSFGTSTEQYF. This sequence joins TRBV12-3 or TRBV12-4 and TRBJ2-7; 9 bases map to TRBD2. The CDR3 covers 13 residues. The V segment lost 3 bases and the J segment 6 bases; nucleotides outside the gene matches: 3.

The sample holds a few counts of this clonotype. This chain uses TRBV28 with TRBJ2-7; 8 positions agree with TRBD1. The ends lost 4 bases at V and 4 bases at J; junction bases unmatched: 9. The length of the CDR3 is 15 residues. Germline CDR1 MDHEN, CDR2 SYDVKM. CDR3 region: CASSSRQGYYYEQYV. The CDR3 DNA reads TGTGCCAGCAGTTCGCGACAGGGGTATTATTACGAGCAGTACGTC.

The sample holds a few counts of this clonotype. The chain employs TRBV14 and TRBJ2-1; D might be TRBD2 (7 bases). CDR1 is SGHDN, CDR2 FVKESK, per germline. The CDR3 spans 17 residues. V lost 1 base and J lost 3, with 16 bases in between. The DNA for the CDR3 is TGTGCCAGCAGCCAAGGCACGGGGGGCCGCATCTACAATGAGCAGTTCTTC. Its translation: CASSQGTGGRIYNEQFF.

The rearrangement joins TRBV4-3 to TRBJ1-2; TRBD1 agrees at 9 bases. J was trimmed by 7 bases and V by 5 bases; bases with no gene match: 11. This CDR3 region has 15 residues. From germline, CDR1 is LGHNA and CDR2 YSLEER. The CDR3 DNA is TGCGCCAGCAGCAAGGAAAATGGACAGGGGTTTGGCTACACCTTC. Its protein product is CASSKENGQGFGYTF.

Ten or more counts support this clonotype. This rearrangement joins TRBV7-9 to TRBJ1-4, with a possible D match to TRBD1 (5 bases). V lost 10 bases to trimming and J lost 7 bases, with 25 bases between them. The CDR3 covers 16 residues. CDR1 and CDR2 (germline): SEHNR, FQNEAQ (reference sequence). This CDR3 is CAITREGTASGEKLFF. The CDR3 bases are TGTGCCATCACTAGGGAGGGGACGGCGTCGGGTGAAAAACTGTTTTTT.

This clonotype was seen a few times. The rearrangement uses TRBV4-1 and TRBJ2-3; weak D call: TRBD2 (6 bases). Trimming stripped 4 bases from V and 5 bases from J, with 13 bases between. The CDR3 length is 14 residues. CDR1 MGHRA and CDR2 YSYEKL come from the germline V gene. The CDR3 DNA is TGCGCCAGCAGCCCCCTAGCGACCCGAGATACGCAGTATTTT. Its translation is CASSPLATRDTQYF.

J is TRBJ2-1 and V is TRBV5-4; 7 bases agree with TRBD1. Germline loops: CDR1 SGHNT, CDR2 YYREEE (reference sequence). The V and J ends lost 4 bases and 6 bases, in that order; junction bases with no gene match: 7. The CDR3 has 14 residues. The CDR3 region has the DNA TGTGCCAGCAGCACTCGACAGGGATCCAATGAGCAGTTCTTC. Residues: CASSTRQGSNEQFF.

The chain combines TRBV3-1 with TRBJ1-2, with D possibly matching TRBD1 (5 bases). Looked up from germline, CDR1 is LGHDT and CDR2 is YNNKEL (reference sequence). CDR3 length: 11 amino acids. Trimming cost V 4 bases and J 8 bases, with 8 bases left between them. The CDR3 sequence is CASSLQGGYTF. DNA for the CDR3: TGTGCCAGCAGCCTTCAGGGAGGCTACACCTTC.

In its sample, this clonotype was seen many times. The V and J genes are TRBV10-3 and TRBJ2-3; 10 bases are shared with TRBD2. This CDR3 has 17 amino acids. CDR1 is ENHRY, CDR2 SYGVKD, per germline. The J segment lost 0 bases and the V segment lost 6 bases, leaving 9 bases of the junction unmatched. The CDR3 reads CAIRPQGLARSTDTQYF. In DNA form, the CDR3 reads TGTGCCATCAGACCCCAGGGACTAGCGAGAAGCACAGATACGCAGTATTTT.

This clonotype was detected a few times. The V call is TRBV10-3, the J call TRBJ2-3, with 11 positions matching TRBD2. This CDR3 is built from 16 residues. Germline trimming cut 5 bases from V and 5 bases from J; bases unmatched to any gene: 9. The germline V gene encodes CDR1 ENHRY and CDR2 SYGVKD. The CDR3, as DNA: TGTGCCATCAGTCCCAATAGCGGGGGGGCCAAAGATACGCAGTATTTT. Amino acid sequence: CAISPNSGGAKDTQYF.

The sample holds a few counts of this clonotype. The chain uses TRBV5-6 and TRBJ2-7; 10 bases are shared with TRBD1. CDR3 length: 15 amino acids. CDR1 SGHDT and CDR2 YYEEEE come from the germline V gene. Trimming at V came to 2 bases and at J to 5 bases, leaving 7 bases not matched to a gene. The CDR3 reads CASSFPGQGTDEQYF. DNA for the CDR3: TGTGCCAGCAGCTTCCCGGGACAGGGGACCGACGAGCAGTACTTC.

This clonotype has a count of ten or more. The rearrangement links TRBV7-2 to TRBJ1-5; D gene unclear. The CDR3 has 16 amino acids. Deletions cut 5 bases from V and 0 bases from J, with 14 bases between. The V gene's germline CDR1 is SGHTA and CDR2 FQGNSA. The CDR3 is CASSPSTIHSNQPQHF. CDR3 coding DNA: TGTGCCAGCAGCCCTTCTACGATCCATAGCAATCAGCCCCAGCATTTT. Variable domain in full (rest from reference TRBV7-2 and TRBJ1-5): GAGVSQSPSNKVTEKGKDVELRCDPISGHTALYWYRQSLGQGLEFLIYFQGNSAPDKSGLPSDRFSAERTGGSVSTLTIQRTQQEDSAVYLCASSPSTIHSNQPQHFGDGTRLSIL.

The chain combines TRBV2 with TRBJ1-2; D uncertain. Germline V gene data show CDR1 as SNHLY and CDR2 as FYNNEI. Trimming removed 6 bases at V and 5 bases at J, with 16 bases between. CDR3 length: 14 amino acids. The CDR3 region is CASRTSLGDYGYTF. Here the CDR3 DNA reads TGTGCCAGCAGGACCTCCCTCGGGGATTATGGCTACACCTTC.

This chain joins TRBV27 and TRBJ2-7; unclear D gene. The CDR3 runs to 13 residues. Deletions cut 2 bases from V and 6 bases from J, with 11 bases between. The V gene's germline CDR1 is MNHEY and CDR2 SMNVEV (reference sequence). CDR3 DNA: TGTGCCAGCAGTTTACTGGGCGGATCCGAGCAGTACGTC. Translated: CASSLLGGSEQYV.

This clonotype was detected only a few times. This chain joins TRBV11-2 and TRBJ1-6, with D perhaps TRBD1 (5 bases). Trimming pared 4 bases from V and 9 bases from J, leaving 22 bases between. CDR1 is SGHAT and CDR2 is FQNNGV in the germline V gene. This CDR3 spans 17 amino acids. The chain's CDR3 is CASSSLVEGRDGSPLHF. The DNA for the CDR3 is TGTGCCAGCAGCTCTTTAGTGGAGGGGAGAGATGGTTCACCCCTCCACTTT.

This CDR3 reads CASSQEEQSNQPQHF. DNA for the CDR3: TGTGCCAGCAGCCAAGAGGAACAGAGCAATCAGCCCCAGCATTTT. The genes are TRBV4-2 and TRBJ1-5; no definite D call. The germline V and J ends were trimmed by 0 bases and 1 base, with 7 bases remaining between them. Germline CDR1 and CDR2: LGHNA and YNFKEQ. This CDR3 has 15 amino acids.

This clonotype was counted between two and nine times. The chain couples TRBV7-8 to TRBJ1-1; maybe TRBD1 (5 bases). Germline-derived CDR1 and CDR2 are SGHVS and FQNEAQ. The CDR3 runs 17 residues. V shed 2 bases and J shed 1 base, with 17 bases lying between them. This CDR3 is CASSLKAMGLRNTEAFF. Written as DNA, the CDR3 is TGTGCCAGCAGCTTAAAGGCCATGGGGCTTAGGAACACTGAAGCTTTCTTT.

This clonotype has a handful of counts. This chain connects TRBV20-1 to TRBJ2-3, with 8 bases lining up with TRBD2. J gave up 5 bases and V 3 bases, and 4 bases lay outside the gene matches. The length of the CDR3 is 13 residues. CDR1 and CDR2 from the germline V gene are DFQATT and SNEGSKA (reference sequence). Here the CDR3 reads CSASGGAKDTQYF. The CDR3 coding sequence is TGCAGTGCTAGCGGGGGGGCCAAAGATACGCAGTATTTT.

Note on this clonotype: It may be a read error: a sequence one base away is much more abundant. The chain uses TRBV7-3 and TRBJ2-3; D perhaps matches TRBD2 (5 bases). The CDR3 has 12 amino acids. CDR1 SGHTA and CDR2 FQGTGA come from the germline V gene. In nucleotides, the CDR3 is TGTGCCAGCAGCCAAGGTCGGGGTACGCGGTATTTT. Its protein is CASSQGRGTRYF.

This clonotype was recorded many times. CDR3 protein: CASSPGGESNQPQHF. CDR3 bases: TGCGCCAGCAGCCCAGGGGGCGAAAGCAATCAGCCCCAGCATTTT. The V and J genes are TRBV5-1 and TRBJ1-5, with TRBD1 matching 8 bases. Trimming cost V 4 bases and J 1 base; bases outside gene matches: 4. The germline CDR1 and CDR2 sequences are SGHRS and YFSETQ. This CDR3 spans 15 amino acids.

This clonotype was seen a few times. The chain employs TRBV5-1 and TRBJ2-7; 8 positions match TRBD1. The V gene end was trimmed by 4 bases and the J gene end by 2 bases; junction bases not matched to a gene: 8. The CDR3 covers 15 residues. The germline V gene has CDR1 SGHRS and CDR2 YFSETQ. The CDR3 coding sequence is TGCGCCAGCAGCAAAGCTCCGGGACAGGCCTACGAGCAGTACTTC. Its protein product is CASSKAPGQAYEQYF.

This clonotype was seen repeatedly, ten times or more. This chain joins TRBV20-1 and TRBJ2-7; D gene unclear. This CDR3 contains 14 residues. Germline V gene data show CDR1 as DFQATT and CDR2 as SNEGSKA (reference sequence). Trimming took 0 bases from V and 0 from J, leaving 9 bases between them. The CDR3 here is CSARDLGYSYEQYF. CDR3 DNA sequence: TGCAGTGCTAGAGATTTGGGTTACTCCTACGAGCAGTACTTC.

This clonotype was observed many times. This chain links TRBV12-3 or TRBV12-4 with TRBJ1-6; 10 positions match TRBD1. The length of the CDR3 is 18 residues. With 6 bases clipped from V and 0 bases from J, the junction kept 8 bases outside the gene matches. The CDR3 DNA reads as TGTGCCAGCAGCACGGGACAGGGGTTCAGCTCCTATAATTCACCCCTCCACTTT. Encoded protein: CASSTGQGFSSYNSPLHF.

This clonotype was counted only a few times. The rearrangement uses TRBV7-2 and TRBJ2-1; a weak D match, TRBD2 (6 bases). This CDR3 region has 17 residues. Deletions cut 5 bases from V and 0 bases from J, with 17 bases between. Per germline, CDR1 SGHTA and CDR2 FQGNSA. The CDR3 is CASSGGISVSSYNEQFF. The CDR3 bases are TGTGCCAGCAGCGGAGGGATCAGCGTAAGCTCCTACAATGAGCAGTTCTTC.

The chain joins TRBV28 to TRBJ1-5; D not resolved. Germline CDR1 reads MDHEN; CDR2 reads SYDVKM. The CDR3 is made up of 15 amino acids. Deletions cut 8 bases from V and 3 bases from J, with 17 bases between. The CDR3: CASSQIGQLNQPQHF. CDR3 sequence (DNA): TGTGCCAGCTCCCAGATAGGGCAGCTCAATCAGCCCCAGCATTTT. The variable domain in full, with the rest retrieved from reference TRBV28 and TRBJ1-5, is DVKVTQSSRYLVKRTGEKVFLECVQDMDHENMFWYRQDPGLGLRLIYFSYDVKMKEKGDIPEGYSVSREKKERFSLILESASTNQTSMYLCASSQIGQLNQPQHFGDGTRLSIL.

This clonotype appeared a few times. The rearrangement links TRBV5-5 to TRBJ2-7; 8 nucleotides line up with TRBD2. Germline-derived CDR1 and CDR2 are SGHKS and YYEKEE (reference sequence). CDR3 size: 15 residues. J gave up 4 bases and V 3 bases, and 9 bases lay outside the gene matches. The CDR3 spells CASSSSGGDSYEQYV. The CDR3 bases are TGTGCCAGCAGCTCGTCCGGGGGGGATTCTTACGAGCAGTACGTC.

The chain links TRBV7-9 to TRBJ1-5; unclear D gene. V dropped 5 bases and J dropped 6 bases, with 14 bases sitting between them. The CDR3 totals 14 residues. CDR1 SEHNR and CDR2 FQNEAQ come from the germline V gene (reference sequence). CDR3 loop: CASSPIEGGQPQHF. For the CDR3, the DNA is TGTGCCAGCAGCCCCATCGAGGGCGGTCAGCCCCAGCATTTT.

This clonotype was detected many times. The chain employs TRBV7-3 and TRBJ2-3, with 7 nucleotides matching TRBD1. V was pared by 7 bases and J by 1 base, with 2 bases of the junction left unmatched. The CDR3 runs to 13 residues. Germline CDR1 reads SGHTA; CDR2 reads FQGTGA. CDR3 coding DNA: TGTGCCAGCAATCAGGGGGGCACAGATACGCAGTATTTT. This sequence encodes CASNQGGTDTQYF. The full variable domain, its missing parts supplied by reference TRBV7-3 and TRBJ2-3, is GAGVSQTPSNKVTEKGKYVELRCDPISGHTALYWYRQSLGQGPEFLIYFQGTGAADDSGLPNDRFFAVRPEGSVSTLKIQRTERGDSAVYLCASNQGGTDTQYFGPGTRLTVL.